This T cell receptor (beta chain) was sequenced in a study of blood T cell repertoires in COVID-19. The wider study: Italy, Spain and the United States were the sources of the convalescent and acute COVID-19 samples.

This clone was counted a few times. Original data processing: Reference gene primer amplification yielded estimated nucleated cell counts. The table came from immunoSEQ multiplex PCR; TCRdb's copy has only in-frame clones and leaves some out. The DNA was the basis for D and trimming; V, J and clone size are from that table. The repertoire includes 110,000 to 150,000 clones, roughly four fifths of them detected once, and over 10% sits in the top ten. Looked up from germline, CDR1 is SGHTS and CDR2 is YDEGEE. The CDR3 loop spans 17 amino acids. V was clipped by 0 bases and J by 2 bases; unmatched bases: 8.

The receptor was derived from a man of 80 years or more with acute or convalescent COVID-19. The sequenced material came from peripheral blood. The chain recombines TRBV5-8 with TRBJ1-2; 9 bases map to TRBD1. The CDR3 bases are TGTGCCAGCAGCTTGGGCGGGACAGGGATTGGCAACTATGGCTACACCTTC. Encoded protein: CASSLGGTGIGNYGYTF.